This T cell receptor beta chain was captured in a study of CD8+ T cells in alopecia areata. The authors extracted RNA and reverse transcribed it into cDNA as the sequencing template. The method was immunoSEQ multiplex PCR; TCRdb's version includes in-frame clones alone and lacks a portion of them. The table includes 95,000 to 110,000 clones, around 60% detected once. As concerns this clone: The antigen is unknown.

A FACSAria was used to sort CD4+ and CD8+ T cells. These cells came from PBMCs. The study, taken as a whole, reports: An increase in clonality over normal scalp was evident in lesional scalp, especially alopecia totalis/universalis.

Trimming shortened V by 5 bases and J by 0 bases, and 23 bases separated the two germline ends. CDR1 KGHSH and CDR2 LQKENI come from the germline V gene. The CDR3 consists of 19 residues. Sequenced material: CD4+ T cells sorted from blood. The chain joins TRBV18 to TRBJ1-3, with a possible D match to TRBD1 (5 bases). The sequence was obtained from a human donor in good health. This chain's CDR3 is CASSNLRVPRIGSGNTIYF. Here the CDR3 DNA reads TGTGCCAGCTCAAACCTCAGGGTTCCTAGAATCGGCTCTGGAAACACCATATATTTT.